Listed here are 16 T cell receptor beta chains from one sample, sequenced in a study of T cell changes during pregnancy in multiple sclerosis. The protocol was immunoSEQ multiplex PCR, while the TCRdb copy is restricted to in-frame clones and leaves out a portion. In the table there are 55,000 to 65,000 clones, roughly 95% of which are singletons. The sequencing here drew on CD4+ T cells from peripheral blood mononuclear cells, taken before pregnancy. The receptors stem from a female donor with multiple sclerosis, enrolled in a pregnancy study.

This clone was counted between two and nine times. CDR3 amino acids: CASKNPGGYEQYF. CDR3 nucleotide sequence: TGTGCCAGCAAGAATCCGGGTGGTTACGAGCAGTACTTC. The chain joins TRBV27 to TRBJ2-7; D ambiguous. The CDR3 spans 13 residues. CDR1 MNHEY and CDR2 SMNVEV come from the germline V gene (reference sequence). The V end was cut by 7 bases, the J end by 4 bases, with 14 bases between.

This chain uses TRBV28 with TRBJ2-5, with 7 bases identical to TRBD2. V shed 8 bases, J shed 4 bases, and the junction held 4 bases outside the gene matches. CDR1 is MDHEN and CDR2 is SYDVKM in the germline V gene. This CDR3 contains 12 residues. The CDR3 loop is CASGGLVETQYF. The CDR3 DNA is TGTGCCAGCGGCGGACTAGTAGAGACCCAGTACTTC.

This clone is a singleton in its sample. This chain's CDR3 is CAIRETASTDTQYF. CDR3 coding DNA: TGTGCCATCAGGGAGACAGCTAGCACAGATACGCAGTATTTT. The chain employs TRBV10-3 and TRBJ2-3; tentative D call: TRBD1 (5 bases). V dropped 6 bases and J dropped 0 bases, with 10 bases sitting between them. Per the germline V gene, CDR1 is ENHRY and CDR2 is SYGVKD. This CDR3 is 14 amino acids long.

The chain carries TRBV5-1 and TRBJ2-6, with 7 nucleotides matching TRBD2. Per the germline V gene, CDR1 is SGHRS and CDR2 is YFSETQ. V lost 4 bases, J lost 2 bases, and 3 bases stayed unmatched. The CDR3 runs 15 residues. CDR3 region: CASSPGGTGANVLTF. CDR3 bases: TGCGCCAGCAGCCCGGGGGGTACTGGGGCCAACGTCCTGACTTTC.

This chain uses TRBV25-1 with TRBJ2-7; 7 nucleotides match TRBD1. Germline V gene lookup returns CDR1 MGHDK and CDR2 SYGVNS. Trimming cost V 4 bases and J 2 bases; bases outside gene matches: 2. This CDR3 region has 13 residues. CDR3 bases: TGTGCCAGCAGTGGGGACAGACCCTACGAGCAGTACTTC. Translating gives CASSGDRPYEQYF.

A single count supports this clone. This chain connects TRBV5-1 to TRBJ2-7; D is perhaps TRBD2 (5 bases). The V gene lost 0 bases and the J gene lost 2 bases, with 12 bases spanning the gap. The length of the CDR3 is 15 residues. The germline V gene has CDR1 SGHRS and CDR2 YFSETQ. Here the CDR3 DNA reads TGCGCCAGCAGCTTGGCCCCTAGCAGCACCTACGAGCAGTACTTC. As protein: CASSLAPSSTYEQYF.

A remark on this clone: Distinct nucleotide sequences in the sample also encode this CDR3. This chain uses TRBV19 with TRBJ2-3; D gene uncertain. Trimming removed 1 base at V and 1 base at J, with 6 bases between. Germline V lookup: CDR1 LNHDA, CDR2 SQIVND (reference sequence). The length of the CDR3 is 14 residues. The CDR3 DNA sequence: TGTGCCAGTAGTATAGGACTGGGCACAGATACGCAGTATTTT. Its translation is CASSIGLGTDTQYF.

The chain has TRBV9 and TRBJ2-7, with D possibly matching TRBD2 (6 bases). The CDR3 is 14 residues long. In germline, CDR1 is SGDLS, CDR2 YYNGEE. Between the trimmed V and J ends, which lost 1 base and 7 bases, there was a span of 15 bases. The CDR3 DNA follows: TGTGCCAGCAGCGTAAGCGCGGGATCGGCTGAGCAGTACTTC. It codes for CASSVSAGSAEQYF.

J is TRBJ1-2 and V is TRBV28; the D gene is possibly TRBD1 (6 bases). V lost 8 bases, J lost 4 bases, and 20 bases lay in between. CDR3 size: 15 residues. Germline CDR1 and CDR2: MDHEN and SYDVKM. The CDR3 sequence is CASVAPGQPGYGYTF. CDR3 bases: TGTGCCAGCGTAGCCCCAGGACAGCCTGGCTATGGCTACACCTTC.

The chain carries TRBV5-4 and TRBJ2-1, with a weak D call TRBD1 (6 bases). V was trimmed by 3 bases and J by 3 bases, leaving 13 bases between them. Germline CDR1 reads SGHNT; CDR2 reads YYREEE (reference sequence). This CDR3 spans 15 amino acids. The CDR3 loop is CASSSVAGDYNEQFF. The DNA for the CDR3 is TGTGCCAGCAGCTCGGTGGCAGGGGACTACAATGAGCAGTTCTTC.

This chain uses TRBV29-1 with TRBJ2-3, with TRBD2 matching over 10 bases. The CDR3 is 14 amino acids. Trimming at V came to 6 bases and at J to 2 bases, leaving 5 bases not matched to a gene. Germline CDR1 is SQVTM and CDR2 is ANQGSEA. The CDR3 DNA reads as TGCAGCGTCCCACTAGCGGGACCCACAGATACGCAGTATTTT. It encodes CSVPLAGPTDTQYF.

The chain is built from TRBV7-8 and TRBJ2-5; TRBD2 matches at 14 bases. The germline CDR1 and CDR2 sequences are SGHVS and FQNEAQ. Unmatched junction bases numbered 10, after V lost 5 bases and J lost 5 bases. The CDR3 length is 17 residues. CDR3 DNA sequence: TGTGCCAGCAGCCGAAAGGGACTAGCGGGAGCGGGGGAGACCCAGTACTTC. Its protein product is CASSRKGLAGAGETQYF.

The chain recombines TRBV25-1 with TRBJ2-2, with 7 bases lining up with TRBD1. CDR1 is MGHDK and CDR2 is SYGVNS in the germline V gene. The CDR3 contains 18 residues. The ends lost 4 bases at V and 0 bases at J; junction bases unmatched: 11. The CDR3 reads CASSAPLGGLANTGELFF. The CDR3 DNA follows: TGTGCCAGCAGTGCTCCCTTAGGGGGCCTCGCGAACACCGGGGAGCTGTTTTTT.

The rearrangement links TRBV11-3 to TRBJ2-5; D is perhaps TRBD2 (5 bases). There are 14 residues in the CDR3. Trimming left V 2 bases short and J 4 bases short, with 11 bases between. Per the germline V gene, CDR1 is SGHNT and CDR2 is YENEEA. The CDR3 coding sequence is TGTGCCAGCAGCTTAAGTAAAGGGAGAGAGACCCAGTACTTC. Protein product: CASSLSKGRETQYF.

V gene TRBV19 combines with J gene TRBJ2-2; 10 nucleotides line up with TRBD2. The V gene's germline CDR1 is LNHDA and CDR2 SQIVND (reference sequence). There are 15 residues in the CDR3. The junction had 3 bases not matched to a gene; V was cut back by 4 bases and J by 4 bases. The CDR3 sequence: CASSNLAGATGELFF. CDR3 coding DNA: TGTGCCAGTAGTAATCTAGCGGGAGCCACCGGGGAGCTGTTTTTT. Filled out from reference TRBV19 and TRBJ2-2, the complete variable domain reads DGGITQSPKYLFRKEGQNVTLSCEQNLNHDAMYWYRQDPGQGLRLIYYSQIVNDFQKGDIAEGYSVSREKKESFPLTVTSAQKNPTAFYLCASSNLAGATGELFFGEGSRLTVL.

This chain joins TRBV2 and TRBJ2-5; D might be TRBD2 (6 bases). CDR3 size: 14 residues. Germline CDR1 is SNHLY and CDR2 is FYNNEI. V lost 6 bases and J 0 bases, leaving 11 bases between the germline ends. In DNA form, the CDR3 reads TGTGCCAGCAGGCCGGGGGTGTACCAAGAGACCCAGTACTTC. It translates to CASRPGVYQETQYF.